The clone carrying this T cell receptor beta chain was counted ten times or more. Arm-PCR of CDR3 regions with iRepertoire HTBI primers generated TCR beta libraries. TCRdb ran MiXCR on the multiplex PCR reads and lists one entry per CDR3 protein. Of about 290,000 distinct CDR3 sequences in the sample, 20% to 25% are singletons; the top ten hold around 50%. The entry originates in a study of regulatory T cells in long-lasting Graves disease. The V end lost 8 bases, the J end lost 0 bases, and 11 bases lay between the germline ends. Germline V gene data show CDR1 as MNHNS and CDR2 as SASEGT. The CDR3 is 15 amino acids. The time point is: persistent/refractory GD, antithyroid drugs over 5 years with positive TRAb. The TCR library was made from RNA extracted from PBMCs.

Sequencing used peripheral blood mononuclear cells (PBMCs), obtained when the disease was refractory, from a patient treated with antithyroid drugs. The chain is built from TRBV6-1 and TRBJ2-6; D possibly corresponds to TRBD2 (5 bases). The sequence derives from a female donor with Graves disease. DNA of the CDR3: TGTGCCAGCCTTGACACTAGCTCTGGGGCCAACGTCCTGACTTTC. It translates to CASLDTSSGANVLTF.